This T cell receptor (beta chain) appears in the sequencing data of a study of blood T cell repertoires in COVID-19. Background on the study: Spain, Italy and the United States supplied samples that represented acute and convalescent COVID-19. In each case, the material was cDNA or gDNA derived from T cells, B-cell-depleted T cells, or PBMCs.

A few counts support this clone. In the original analysis: Nucleated cell counts were estimated from reference gene primer amplification. Profiled with immunoSEQ multiplex PCR; TCRdb holds only in-frame clones, not every one. V and J calls and clone size follow that table, whereas D and trimming were derived from the DNA. The sample yields more than 85,000 clones, roughly 85% seen once. The germline CDR1 and CDR2 sequences are DFQATT and SNEGSKA (reference sequence). Trimming removed 3 bases from V and 5 bases from J, with 16 bases in between. This CDR3 is built from 15 residues. The material sequenced was peripheral blood. The chain is built from TRBV20-1 and TRBJ2-2; D is unclear. This receptor was identified in a human donor in a cohort sampled during active COVID-19. The DNA of the CDR3 is TGCAGTGCTAGTTACAGCTGGTCTCCTACCGGGGAGCTGTTTTTT. Translation gives CSASYSWSPTGELFF.